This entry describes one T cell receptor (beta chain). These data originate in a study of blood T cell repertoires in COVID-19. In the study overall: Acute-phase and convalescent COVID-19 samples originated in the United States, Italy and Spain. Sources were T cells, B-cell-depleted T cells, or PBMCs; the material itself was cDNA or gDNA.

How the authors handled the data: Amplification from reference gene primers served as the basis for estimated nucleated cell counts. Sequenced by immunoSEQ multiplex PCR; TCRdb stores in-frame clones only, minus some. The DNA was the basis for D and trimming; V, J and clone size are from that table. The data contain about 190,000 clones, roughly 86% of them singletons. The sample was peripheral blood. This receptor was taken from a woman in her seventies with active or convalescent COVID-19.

CDR3 sequence reads: CATSAPPGQGTSGSGTGELFF. CDR3 bases: TGTGCCACCAGTGCCCCTCCGGGACAGGGGACTAGCGGGAGTGGGACCGGGGAGCTGTTTTTT. The chain links TRBV24-1 to TRBJ2-2; TRBD2 aligns across 14 bases. Germline V lookup: CDR1 KGHDR, CDR2 SFDVKD. This CDR3 comprises 21 residues. V lost 5 bases to trimming and J lost 5 bases; unmatched junction nucleotides: 18.